Listed below are T cell receptor beta chains from one sample, sequenced in a study of control samples from healthy donors and cancer patients. This table comes from immunoSEQ multiplex PCR, and its TCRdb copy is limited to in-frame clones, with some not included. In the table there are about 130,000 clones, roughly 92% of which are singletons. Sequencing used PBMCs. Source of these receptors: a man older than 75 with head and neck cancer. CDR3s leave out the opening cysteine and the closing phenylalanine or tryptophan.

J gene,V gene,CDR3 protein
TRBJ2-3,TRBV3-1/TRBV3-2,ASSHSGLAGLTDTQY
TRBJ2-3,TRBV7-2,ASSFSSAAVFTDTQY
TRBJ2-1,TRBV6-6,ASSCSPGTSGHPSYNEQF
TRBJ2-5,TRBV3-1/TRBV3-2,ASSQGDSYQETQY
TRBJ2-5,TRBV5-1,ASSLGGVQETQY
TRBJ1-2,TRBV6-2/TRBV6-3,ASSPTGPYGYT
TRBJ2-3,TRBV5-1,ASSYSGGTDTQY
TRBJ1-2,TRBV6-2/TRBV6-3,ASSYRGRGHGYT
TRBJ1-1,TRBV3-1/TRBV3-2,ASSQEGQGPWQRTEAF
TRBJ1-5,TRBV27,ASSLSWVPNQPQH
TRBJ2-3,TRBV15,ATSRTGTADTQY
TRBJ2-5,TRBV4-1,ASSRVERQETQY
TRBJ2-3,TRBV5-6,ASSLLSGGSTDTQY
TRBJ2-1,TRBV7-6,ASSSRLGNEQF
TRBJ2-3,TRBV5-1,ASSLFSGGAYTQY
TRBJ2-2,TRBV12-5,ASGLVPGELF
TRBJ2-7,TRBV19,ASSTSGAGASYEQY
TRBJ1-5,TRBV5-1,ASSLSVNQPQH
TRBJ1-5,TRBV5-1,ASSEGPPTGNQPQH
TRBJ1-2,TRBV7-2,ASSPGGGLRGYT
TRBJ1-6,TRBV7-9,ASSDDRGPSPLH
TRBJ2-2,TRBV3-1/TRBV3-2,ASSQVPRHDPPWGELF
TRBJ2-5,TRBV2,ASRTDQETQY
TRBJ2-3,TRBV28,ASSSPPRDGRELDTQY
TRBJ2-7,TRBV7-9,ASSLLAAEQY
TRBJ2-2,TRBV5-1,ASSLPRDTGELF
TRBJ2-3,TRBV5-4,ASSWDFSTDTQY
TRBJ2-7,TRBV7-9,ASSLGRISSYEQY
TRBJ1-3,TRBV25-1,ASSERPGNTIY
TRBJ1-3,TRBV6-1,ASSENYRTGNTIY
TRBJ2-3,TRBV18,ASSLAGTGGPDTQY
TRBJ2-3,TRBV6-4,ASSDGAGGTTDTQY
TRBJ2-1,TRBV2,ASGRGREQF
TRBJ2-7,TRBV4-3,ASSQAGQSLYEQY
TRBJ1-2,TRBV27,ASSTGTGGGYT
TRBJ2-3,TRBV5-1,ASSFGLAASTDTQY
TRBJ1-1,TRBV3-1/TRBV3-2,ASSQGGWDRLPNTEAF
TRBJ2-4,TRBV6-2/TRBV6-3,ASSYGEVSGNIQY
TRBJ2-5,TRBV5-1,ASRAGTGNQETQY
TRBJ2-3,TRBV4-1,AATWAGRDTDTQY
TRBJ2-7,TRBV5-1,ASSLRSLGTYEQY
TRBJ1-1,TRBV6-1,ASSETRRGERAF
TRBJ1-2,TRBV19,ASSIKGKTGYT
TRBJ1-5,TRBV7-9,ASSTYRTGWDQPQH
TRBJ1-4,TRBV9,ASSTQMGKLF
TRBJ2-3,TRBV2,ASIPLEGGLAGGSDTQY
TRBJ1-2,TRBV18,ASSPAGAGNYGYT
TRBJ2-4,TRBV10-1,ASSEDNTAKNIQY
TRBJ1-4,TRBV11-3,PIGMSGQSNEKLF
TRBJ1-4,TRBV12-3/TRBV12-4,ASRTGHEKLF
TRBJ1-1,TRBV30,ALVITANTEAF
TRBJ1-2,TRBV10-3,AISETTGRANYGYT
TRBJ1-5,TRBV6-5,ASSYSITGNQPQH
TRBJ2-7,TRBV4-3,ASSQGREQY